Listed below are T cell receptor beta chains from one sample, sequenced in a study of shared clonotypes between healthy human individuals. Here immunoSEQ multiplex PCR was the method, and the copy in TCRdb shows in-frame clones only, minus some. The data hold roughly 2.4 million clones, with 90% to 96% observed a single time. The source material was naive CD4+ T cells sorted from blood. The receptors shown here come from a young man in good health. Each CDR3 is given with its conserved first and last residue. The order of the fields is V gene, J gene, clone size, D gene, CDR3 length, CDR3 protein, CDR3 DNA. D genes are given only for firm matches. Some rows have no size entry. The others give once, few or many, or a class for an expanded clone.

v_call: TRBV11-3
j_call: TRBJ1-5
clone_size: .
d_call: .
cdr3_length: 16
cdr3_aa: CASSLVGRPHNQPQHF
cdr3_nt: TGTGCCAGCAGCTTAGTTGGCAGGCCACACAATCAGCCCCAGCATTTT

v_call: TRBV9
j_call: TRBJ1-3
clone_size: .
d_call: .
cdr3_length: 12
cdr3_aa: CASSVAGNTIYF
cdr3_nt: TGTGCCAGCAGCGTAGCCGGAAACACCATATATTTT

v_call: TRBV27
j_call: TRBJ2-7
clone_size: .
d_call: .
cdr3_length: 16
cdr3_aa: CASSFNPGTSFSEQYF
cdr3_nt: TGTGCCAGCAGTTTCAACCCCGGGACAAGTTTCTCCGAGCAGTACTTC

v_call: TRBV5-1
j_call: TRBJ2-1
clone_size: .
d_call: TRBD2
cdr3_length: 16
cdr3_aa: CASSLGGMGLANEQFF
cdr3_nt: TGCGCCAGCAGCTTGGGAGGGATGGGACTAGCCAATGAGCAGTTCTTC

v_call: TRBV28
j_call: TRBJ1-4
clone_size: .
d_call: .
cdr3_length: 13
cdr3_aa: CASSLTDNEKLFF
cdr3_nt: TGTGCCAGCAGTTTGACAGACAATGAAAAACTGTTTTTT

v_call: TRBV5-1
j_call: TRBJ2-1
clone_size: once
d_call: TRBD2
cdr3_length: 15
cdr3_aa: CASSHMAGGYNEQFF
cdr3_nt: TGCGCCAGCAGCCACATGGCGGGGGGATACAATGAGCAGTTCTTC

v_call: TRBV18
j_call: TRBJ1-1
clone_size: .
d_call: .
cdr3_length: 16
cdr3_aa: CASSPRDSQAGTEAFF
cdr3_nt: TGTGCCAGCTCCCCCCGGGACTCCCAGGCAGGCACTGAAGCTTTCTTT

v_call: TRBV4-2
j_call: TRBJ2-5
clone_size: .
d_call: TRBD2
cdr3_length: 18
cdr3_aa: CASSQDLGTSGRTETQYF
cdr3_nt: TGTGCCAGCAGCCAAGATTTAGGGACTAGCGGGAGAACGGAGACCCAGTACTTC

v_call: TRBV5-4
j_call: TRBJ1-4
clone_size: .
d_call: .
cdr3_length: 11
cdr3_aa: CASSFREKLFF
cdr3_nt: TGTGCCAGCAGCTTTCGAGAAAAACTGTTTTTT

v_call: TRBV7-3
j_call: TRBJ2-2
clone_size: .
d_call: .
cdr3_length: 15
cdr3_aa: CASRRGAGNTGELFF
cdr3_nt: TGTGCCAGCCGCCGCGGGGCGGGGAACACCGGGGAGCTGTTTTTT

v_call: TRBV23-1
j_call: TRBJ1-1
clone_size: .
d_call: .
cdr3_length: 14
cdr3_aa: CASSQSPQGTEAFF
cdr3_nt: TGCGCCAGCAGTCAATCCCCCCAAGGCACTGAAGCTTTCTTT

v_call: TRBV18
j_call: TRBJ2-7
clone_size: .
d_call: .
cdr3_length: 14
cdr3_aa: CASSPLGRQGEQYF
cdr3_nt: TGTGCCAGCTCACCACTAGGGCGTCAAGGCGAGCAGTACTTC

v_call: TRBV11-2
j_call: TRBJ2-7
clone_size: .
d_call: .
cdr3_length: 15
cdr3_aa: CASSPHTGQPYEQYF
cdr3_nt: TGTGCCAGCAGCCCCCACACGGGACAACCATACGAGCAGTACTTC

v_call: TRBV5-4
j_call: TRBJ2-7
clone_size: .
d_call: .
cdr3_length: 14
cdr3_aa: CASSPGGNAYEQYF
cdr3_nt: TGTGCCAGCAGCCCCGGAGGGAACGCCTACGAGCAGTACTTC

v_call: TRBV5-4
j_call: TRBJ1-3
clone_size: .
d_call: .
cdr3_length: 15
cdr3_aa: CASRAGTNSGNTIYF
cdr3_nt: TGTGCCAGCCGGGCCGGGACAAACTCTGGAAACACCATATATTTT

v_call: TRBV2
j_call: TRBJ2-1
clone_size: .
d_call: TRBD2
cdr3_length: 16
cdr3_aa: CASSSLGAGVYNEQFF
cdr3_nt: TGTGCCAGCAGTTCCCTAGGGGCGGGAGTTTACAATGAGCAGTTCTTC